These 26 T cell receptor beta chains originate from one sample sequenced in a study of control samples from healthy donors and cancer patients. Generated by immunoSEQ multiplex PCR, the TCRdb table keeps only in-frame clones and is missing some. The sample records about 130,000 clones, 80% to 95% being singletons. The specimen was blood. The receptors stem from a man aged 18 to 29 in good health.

The CDR3 bases are TGTGCCAGCAGCGTAGAGGGTGTGGCTAGCGGGTACAATGAGCAGTTCTTC. It codes for CASSVEGVASGYNEQFF. The V gene is TRBV9, the J gene TRBJ2-1; 8 bases agree with TRBD2. Germline V gene sequence: CDR1 SGDLS, CDR2 YYNGEE. This CDR3 is built from 17 residues. The junction had 9 bases not matched to a gene; V was cut back by 0 bases and J by 4 bases.

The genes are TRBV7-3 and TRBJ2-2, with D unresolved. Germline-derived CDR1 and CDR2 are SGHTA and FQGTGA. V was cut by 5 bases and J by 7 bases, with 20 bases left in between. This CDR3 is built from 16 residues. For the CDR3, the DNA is TGTGCCAGCAGCCCCGTTTCCCGGGTCGACGACGGGGAGCTGTTTTTT. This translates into CASSPVSRVDDGELFF. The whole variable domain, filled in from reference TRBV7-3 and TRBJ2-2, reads GAGVSQTPSNKVTEKGKYVELRCDPISGHTALYWYRQSLGQGPEFLIYFQGTGAADDSGLPNDRFFAVRPEGSVSTLKIQRTERGDSAVYLCASSPVSRVDDGELFFGEGSRLTVL.

This CDR3 reads CASSTGQYNEQFF. The CDR3 bases are TGTGCCAGCAGCACGGGACAGTACAATGAGCAGTTCTTC. The chain joins TRBV7-8 to TRBJ2-1; 7 bases agree with TRBD1. The germline V gene has CDR1 SGHVS and CDR2 FQNEAQ. The V and J ends lost 5 bases and 4 bases, in that order; junction bases with no gene match: 2. The CDR3 runs 13 residues.

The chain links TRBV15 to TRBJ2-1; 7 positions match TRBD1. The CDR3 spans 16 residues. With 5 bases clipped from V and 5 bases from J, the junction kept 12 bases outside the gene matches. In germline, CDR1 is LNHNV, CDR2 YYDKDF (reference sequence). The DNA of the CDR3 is TGTGCCACCAGCGAAGAGGGGGCATCTATAAACAATGAGCAGTTCTTC. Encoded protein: CATSEEGASINNEQFF.

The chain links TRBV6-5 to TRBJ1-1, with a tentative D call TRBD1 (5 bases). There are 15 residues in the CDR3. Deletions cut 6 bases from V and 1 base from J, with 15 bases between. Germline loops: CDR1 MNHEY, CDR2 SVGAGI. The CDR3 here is CASSPPGGRNTEAFF. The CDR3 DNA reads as TGTGCCAGCAGCCCCCCCGGGGGGAGGAACACTGAAGCTTTCTTT.

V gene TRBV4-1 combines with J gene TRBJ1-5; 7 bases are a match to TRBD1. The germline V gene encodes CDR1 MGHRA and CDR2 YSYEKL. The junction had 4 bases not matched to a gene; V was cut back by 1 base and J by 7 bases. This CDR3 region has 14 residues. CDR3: CASSQARGVQPQHF. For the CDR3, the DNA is TGCGCCAGCAGCCAAGCCAGGGGGGTCCAGCCCCAGCATTTT.

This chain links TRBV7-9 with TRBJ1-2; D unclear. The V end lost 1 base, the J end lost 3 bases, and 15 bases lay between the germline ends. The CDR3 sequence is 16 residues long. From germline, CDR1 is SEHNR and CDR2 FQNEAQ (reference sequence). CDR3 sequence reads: CASSLVRSTPDYGYTF. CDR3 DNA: TGTGCCAGCAGCTTAGTCCGTAGCACACCAGACTATGGCTACACCTTC.

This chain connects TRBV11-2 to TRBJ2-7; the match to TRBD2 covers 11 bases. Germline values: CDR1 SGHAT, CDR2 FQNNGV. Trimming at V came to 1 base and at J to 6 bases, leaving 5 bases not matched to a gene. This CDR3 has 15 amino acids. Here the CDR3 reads CASSLVAGGPSEQYV. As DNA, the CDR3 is TGTGCCAGCAGCTTAGTAGCGGGAGGGCCCTCCGAGCAGTACGTC.

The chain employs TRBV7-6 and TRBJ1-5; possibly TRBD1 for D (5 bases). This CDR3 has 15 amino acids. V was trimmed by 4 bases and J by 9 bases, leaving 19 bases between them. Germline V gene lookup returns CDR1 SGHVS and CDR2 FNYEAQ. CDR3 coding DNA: TGTGCCAGCAGCTCAGATCCCCCGGGGCTCCCGCCCCAGCATTTT. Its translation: CASSSDPPGLPPQHF. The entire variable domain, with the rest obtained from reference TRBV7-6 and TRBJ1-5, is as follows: GAGVSQSPRYKVTKRGQDVALRCDPISGHVSLYWYRQALGQGPEFLTYFNYEAQQDKSGLPNDRFSAERPEGSISTLTIQRTEQRDSAMYRCASSSDPPGLPPQHFGDGTRLSIL.

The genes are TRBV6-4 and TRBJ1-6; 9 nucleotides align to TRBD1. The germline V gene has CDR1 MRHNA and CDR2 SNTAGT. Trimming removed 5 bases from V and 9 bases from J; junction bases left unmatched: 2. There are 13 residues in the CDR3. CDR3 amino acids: CASSRTGVSPLHF. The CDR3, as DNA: TGTGCCAGCAGTAGGACAGGGGTTTCACCCCTCCACTTT.

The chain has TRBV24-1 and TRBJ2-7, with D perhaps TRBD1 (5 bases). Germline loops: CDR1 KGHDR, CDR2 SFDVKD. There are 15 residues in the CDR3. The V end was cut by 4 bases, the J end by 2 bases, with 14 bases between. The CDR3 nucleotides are TGTGCCACCAGTGACCGCAGGGCCTTGACCTACGAGCAGTACTTC. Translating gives CATSDRRALTYEQYF.

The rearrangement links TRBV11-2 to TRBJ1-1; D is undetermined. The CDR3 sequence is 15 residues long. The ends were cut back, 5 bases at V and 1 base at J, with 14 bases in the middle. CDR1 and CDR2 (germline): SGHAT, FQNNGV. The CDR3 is CASSPRSGANTEAFF. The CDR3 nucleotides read TGTGCCAGCAGCCCCCGGTCGGGAGCGAACACTGAAGCTTTCTTT.

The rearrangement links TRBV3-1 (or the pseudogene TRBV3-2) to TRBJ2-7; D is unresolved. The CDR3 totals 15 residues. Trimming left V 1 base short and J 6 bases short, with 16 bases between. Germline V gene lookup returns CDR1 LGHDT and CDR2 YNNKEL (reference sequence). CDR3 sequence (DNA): TGTGCCAGCAGCCAAGGTTTCGGTCTATTTGGCGAGCAGTACTTC. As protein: CASSQGFGLFGEQYF.

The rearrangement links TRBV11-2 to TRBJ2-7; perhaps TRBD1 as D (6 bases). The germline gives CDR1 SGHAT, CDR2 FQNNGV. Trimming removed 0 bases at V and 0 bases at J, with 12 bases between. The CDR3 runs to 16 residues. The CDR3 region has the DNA TGTGCCAGCAGCTTAGACTCGGACAGCATCTCCTACGAGCAGTACTTC. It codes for CASSLDSDSISYEQYF.

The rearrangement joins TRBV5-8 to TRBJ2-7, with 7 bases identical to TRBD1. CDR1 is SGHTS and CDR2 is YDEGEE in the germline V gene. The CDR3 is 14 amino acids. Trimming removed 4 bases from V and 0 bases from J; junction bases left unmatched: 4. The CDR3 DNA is TGTGCCAGCAGCAATGGGGACAGCTCCTACGAGCAGTACGTC. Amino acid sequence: CASSNGDSSYEQYV.

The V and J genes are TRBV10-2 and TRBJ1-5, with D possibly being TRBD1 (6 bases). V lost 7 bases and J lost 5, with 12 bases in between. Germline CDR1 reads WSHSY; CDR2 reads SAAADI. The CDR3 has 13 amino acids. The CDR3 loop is CASTSQGYQPQHF. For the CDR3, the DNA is TGCGCCAGCACCTCACAGGGTTATCAGCCCCAGCATTTT.

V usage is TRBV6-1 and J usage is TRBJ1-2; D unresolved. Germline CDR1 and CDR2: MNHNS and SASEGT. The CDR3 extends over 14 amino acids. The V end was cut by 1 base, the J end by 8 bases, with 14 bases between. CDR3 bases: TGTGCCAGCAGTGAAGATCCCCGGACGGGGGGCTACACCTTC. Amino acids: CASSEDPRTGGYTF.

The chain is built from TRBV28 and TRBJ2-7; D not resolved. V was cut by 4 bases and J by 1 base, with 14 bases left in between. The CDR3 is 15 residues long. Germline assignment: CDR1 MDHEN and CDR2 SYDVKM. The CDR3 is CASSSQRSSSYEQYV. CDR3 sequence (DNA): TGTGCCAGCAGTTCCCAACGGAGTTCATCCTACGAGCAGTACGTC.

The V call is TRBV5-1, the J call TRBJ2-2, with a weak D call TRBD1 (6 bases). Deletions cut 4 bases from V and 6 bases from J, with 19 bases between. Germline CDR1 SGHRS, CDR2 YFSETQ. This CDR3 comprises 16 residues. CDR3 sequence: CASSLQGFFLAGELFF. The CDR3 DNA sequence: TGCGCCAGCAGCCTACAGGGTTTTTTTCTGGCCGGGGAGCTGTTTTTT.

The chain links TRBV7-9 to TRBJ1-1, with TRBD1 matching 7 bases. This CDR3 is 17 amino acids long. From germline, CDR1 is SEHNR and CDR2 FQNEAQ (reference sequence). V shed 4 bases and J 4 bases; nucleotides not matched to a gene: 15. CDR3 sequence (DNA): TGTGCCAGCAGCTCAGGGGATTACAGGGGATGGGCCACTGAAGCTTTCTTT. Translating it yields CASSSGDYRGWATEAFF. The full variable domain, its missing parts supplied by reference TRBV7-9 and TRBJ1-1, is DTGVSQNPRHKITKRGQNVTFRCDPISEHNRLYWYRQTLGQGPEFLTYFQNEAQLEKSRLLSDRFSAERPKGSFSTLEIQRTEQGDSAMYLCASSSGDYRGWATEAFFGQGTRLTVV.

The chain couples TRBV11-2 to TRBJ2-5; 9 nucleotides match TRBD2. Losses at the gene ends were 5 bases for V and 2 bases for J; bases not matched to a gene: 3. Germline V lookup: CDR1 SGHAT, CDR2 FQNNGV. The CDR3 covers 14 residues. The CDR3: CASSAGLAQETQYF. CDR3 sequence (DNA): TGTGCCAGCAGCGCGGGACTAGCTCAAGAGACCCAGTACTTC. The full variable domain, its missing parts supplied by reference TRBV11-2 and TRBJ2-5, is EAGVAQSPRYKIIEKRQSVAFWCNPISGHATLYWYQQILGQGPKLLIQFQNNGVVDDSQLPKDRFSAERLKGVDSTLKIQPAKLEDSAVYLCASSAGLAQETQYFGPGTRLLVL.

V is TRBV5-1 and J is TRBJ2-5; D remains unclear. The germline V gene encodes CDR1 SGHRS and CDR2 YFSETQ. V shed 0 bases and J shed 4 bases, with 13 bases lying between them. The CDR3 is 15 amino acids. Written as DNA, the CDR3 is TGCGCCAGCAGCTTGGAACACGGGTTGGGAGAGACCCAGTACTTC. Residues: CASSLEHGLGETQYF.

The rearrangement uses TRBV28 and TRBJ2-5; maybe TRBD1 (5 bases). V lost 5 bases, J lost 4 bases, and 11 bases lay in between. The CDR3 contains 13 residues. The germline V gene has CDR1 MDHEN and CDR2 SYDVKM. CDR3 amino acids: CASSETVRETQYF. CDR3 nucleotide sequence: TGTGCCAGCAGTGAGACAGTGCGAGAGACCCAGTACTTC.

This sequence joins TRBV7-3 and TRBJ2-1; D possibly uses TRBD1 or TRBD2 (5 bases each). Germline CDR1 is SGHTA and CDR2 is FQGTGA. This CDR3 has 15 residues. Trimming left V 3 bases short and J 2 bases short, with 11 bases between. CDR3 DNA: TGTGCCAGCAGCTTCGGGACGGCAGCCTACAATGAGCAGTTCTTC. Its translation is CASSFGTAAYNEQFF.

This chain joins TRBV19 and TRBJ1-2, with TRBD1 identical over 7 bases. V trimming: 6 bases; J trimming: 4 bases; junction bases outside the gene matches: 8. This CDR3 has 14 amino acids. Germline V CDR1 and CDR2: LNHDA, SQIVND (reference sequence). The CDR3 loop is CASRGAGGPYGYTF. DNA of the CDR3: TGTGCCAGTAGAGGGGCAGGGGGACCCTATGGCTACACCTTC.

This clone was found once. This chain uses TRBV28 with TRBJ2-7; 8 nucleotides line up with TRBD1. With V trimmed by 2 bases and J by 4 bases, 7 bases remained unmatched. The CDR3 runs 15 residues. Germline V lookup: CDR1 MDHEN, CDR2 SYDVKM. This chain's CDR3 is CASSLGTGGRYEQYF. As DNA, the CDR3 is TGTGCCAGCAGTTTAGGGACAGGTGGTCGTTACGAGCAGTACTTC.